This T cell receptor beta chain was identified in a study of blood T cells in healthy people across ages. Donors were systemically healthy Caucasian individuals from Russia aged roughly 6 to 100 years. PCR was performed a second time for roughly 7 to 12 cycles using a sample-barcoded 5' primer and a J-beta primer mix. The authors tagged each cDNA molecule using a template-switch adaptor with 12 random nucleotides. TCRdb itself ran the 5' RACE reads through MiXCR, one entry per CDR3 protein. The sample consists of about 1.4 million distinct CDR3 sequences, 55% to 75% of them appearing once. Germline CDR1 reads SGHTA; CDR2 reads FQGNSA. V dropped 3 bases and J dropped 4 bases, with 15 bases sitting between them. The CDR3 covers 16 residues.

The genes are TRBV7-2 and TRBJ1-4, with D perhaps matching TRBD1 (5 bases). Sequencing was carried out using blood. The origin of this receptor is a young man in good health. The CDR3: CASSFQTGGVNEKLFF. DNA for the CDR3: TGTGCCAGCAGCTTCCAAACGGGGGGAGTTAATGAAAAACTGTTTTTT.